These 30 T cell receptor beta chains were all obtained from the same sample, sequenced in a study of blood T cell repertoires in COVID-19. Data came from immunoSEQ multiplex PCR; TCRdb stores just in-frame clones and leaves some out. The sample consists of about 140,000 clones, roughly 87% of them appearing once. The sequenced sample consisted of peripheral blood. The receptors were gathered from a man in his 70s with acute or convalescent COVID-19.

The chain couples TRBV4-1 to TRBJ2-5, with 9 bases aligning to TRBD1. The CDR3 is 14 residues long. Per the germline V gene, CDR1 is MGHRA and CDR2 is YSYEKL. The ends lost 9 bases at V and 2 bases at J; junction bases unmatched: 7. The CDR3, as DNA: TGCGCCAGTTACCCGGGACAGGGTCAAGAGACCCAGTACTTC. Translation gives CASYPGQGQETQYF.

The chain employs TRBV28 and TRBJ1-2; D perhaps matches TRBD1 (5 bases). CDR3 length: 13 amino acids. The V gene's germline CDR1 is MDHEN and CDR2 SYDVKM. With 8 bases removed from V and 2 bases from J, the gap between germline ends came to 12 bases. As DNA, the CDR3 is TGTGCCAGCCTCGACAGCAAGAACTATGGCTACACCTTC. Its translation is CASLDSKNYGYTF.

This chain joins TRBV7-2 and TRBJ2-1; D ambiguous. The CDR3 loop spans 14 amino acids. CDR1 is SGHTA, CDR2 FQGNSA, per germline. V lost 5 bases to trimming and J lost 7 bases, with 15 bases between them. The CDR3 protein is CASSPMVLQNEQFF. CDR3 nucleotide sequence: TGTGCCAGCAGCCCGATGGTCCTACAGAATGAGCAGTTCTTC.

This sequence joins TRBV30 and TRBJ2-7; D may be TRBD1 (6 bases). This CDR3 is built from 14 residues. Looked up from germline, CDR1 is GTSNPN and CDR2 is SVGIG (reference sequence). Trimming cost V 3 bases and J 2 bases, with 14 bases left between them. CDR3 DNA sequence: TGTGCCTGGAGAGACTGGGGGCGAACCTACGAGCAGTACTTC. Amino acids: CAWRDWGRTYEQYF.

This chain uses TRBV5-1 with TRBJ1-3, with D possibly matching TRBD1 (6 bases). Germline V gives CDR1 SGHRS, CDR2 YFSETQ. V was clipped by 5 bases and J by 0 bases, with 15 bases between them. CDR3 size: 16 residues. CDR3 in DNA: TGCGCCAGCAGGTGGGGGCAGGAAAGCTCTGGAAACACCATATATTTT. Its translation: CASRWGQESSGNTIYF.

The V and J genes are TRBV6-5 and TRBJ2-4, with 7 bases lining up with TRBD2. Looked up from germline, CDR1 is MNHEY and CDR2 is SVGAGI. V was pared by 5 bases and J by 3 bases, with 7 bases of the junction left unmatched. The CDR3 loop spans 15 amino acids. The CDR3 spells CASSPTSSGKNIQYF. CDR3 in DNA: TGTGCCAGCAGTCCGACTAGCAGTGGCAAAAACATTCAGTACTTC.

This clone came up once. The V gene is TRBV20-1, the J gene TRBJ2-5, with 9 bases aligning to TRBD2. Losses at the gene ends were 3 bases for V and 5 bases for J; bases not matched to a gene: 13. Germline lookup yields CDR1 DFQATT and CDR2 SNEGSKA (reference sequence). The CDR3 sequence is 16 residues long. The CDR3 nucleotides read TGCAGTGCTAGTGAGCTAGCGGGAAGGAATTCGGAGACCCAGTACTTC. Its translation is CSASELAGRNSETQYF.

The V gene is TRBV6-5, the J gene TRBJ1-1; D uncertain. The CDR3 consists of 14 residues. Trimming removed 4 bases at V and 1 base at J, with 10 bases between. CDR1 is MNHEY and CDR2 is SVGAGI in the germline V gene. CDR3 in amino acids: CASSSSNKNTEAFF. The CDR3 region has the DNA TGTGCCAGCAGTTCCTCAAACAAGAACACTGAAGCTTTCTTT.

The chain employs TRBV19 and TRBJ1-1, with D perhaps matching TRBD1 (5 bases). V lost 4 bases, J lost 0 bases, and 9 bases lay in between. Germline CDR1 and CDR2: LNHDA and SQIVND (reference sequence). The CDR3 length is 14 residues. This chain's CDR3 is CASSKGLLNTEAFF. DNA for the CDR3: TGTGCCAGTAGTAAGGGACTGCTGAACACTGAAGCTTTCTTT.

This sequence joins TRBV24-1 and TRBJ2-7; tentatively, D is TRBD2 (6 bases). Germline V gene data show CDR1 as KGHDR and CDR2 as SFDVKD. Trimming stripped 5 bases from V and 3 bases from J, with 10 bases between. The CDR3 sequence is 13 residues long. CDR3 region: CATSAAGSYEQYF. The CDR3, as DNA: TGTGCCACCAGTGCAGCGGGCAGCTACGAGCAGTACTTC.

This chain uses TRBV29-1 with TRBJ2-3; 8 bases map to TRBD1. This CDR3 comprises 16 residues. Looked up from germline, CDR1 is SQVTM and CDR2 is ANQGSEA. V shed 8 bases, J shed 5 bases, and the junction held 18 bases outside the gene matches. This CDR3 reads CSLNGRNRGSEDTQYF. CDR3 bases: TGCAGCTTAAACGGCCGGAACAGGGGGTCGGAAGATACGCAGTATTTT.

The V call is TRBV5-6, the J call TRBJ2-3; 10 positions match TRBD1. The V and J ends lost 2 bases and 4 bases, in that order; junction bases with no gene match: 10. The germline CDR1 and CDR2 sequences are SGHDT and YYEEEE. CDR3 length: 17 amino acids. The CDR3: CASSFVSPGQGSDTQYF. Written as DNA, the CDR3 is TGTGCCAGCAGCTTCGTTTCTCCGGGACAGGGGTCAGATACGCAGTATTTT.

The chain couples TRBV5-1 to TRBJ1-5; D might be TRBD1 (5 bases). V lost 5 bases and J 5 bases, leaving 14 bases between the germline ends. This CDR3 comprises 14 residues. Germline values: CDR1 SGHRS, CDR2 YFSETQ. CDR3 nucleotides: TGCGCCAGCAGACCTGACAGTACTTATCAGCCCCAGCATTTT. Its translation: CASRPDSTYQPQHF.

The chain has TRBV6-4 and TRBJ2-1, with 10 bases aligning to TRBD2. The CDR3 loop spans 15 amino acids. After removal of 6 bases from V and 2 bases from J, the junction contained 4 bases not matched to a gene. CDR1 is MRHNA, CDR2 SNTAGT, per germline. In DNA, the CDR3 is TGTGCCAGCAGACCCCTAGCGGGGGCCTACAATGAGCAGTTCTTC. Amino acid sequence: CASRPLAGAYNEQFF.

V usage is TRBV7-9 and J usage is TRBJ2-3; 11 nucleotides align to TRBD1. The CDR3 totals 14 residues. Germline values: CDR1 SEHNR, CDR2 FQNEAQ (reference sequence). V lost 3 bases to trimming and J lost 9 bases; unmatched junction nucleotides: 5. In DNA, the CDR3 is TGTGCCAGCAGCTTGGTGGACAGGGGGCTAACGCAGTATTTT. Its translation is CASSLVDRGLTQYF.

The chain has TRBV4-1 and TRBJ1-1, with a possible D match to TRBD1 (6 bases). V dropped 6 bases and J dropped 1 base, with 18 bases sitting between them. The CDR3 length is 16 residues. The germline V gene has CDR1 MGHRA and CDR2 YSYEKL. The DNA for the CDR3 is TGCGCCAGCAGTCCCGGACAGCTTTCTAAGAACACTGAAGCTTTCTTT. Protein product: CASSPGQLSKNTEAFF.

The chain combines TRBV3-1 (or the pseudogene TRBV3-2) with TRBJ2-5; 8 positions agree with TRBD1. The germline CDR1 and CDR2 sequences are LGHDT and YNNKEL (reference sequence). The CDR3 is made up of 17 amino acids. With V trimmed by 6 bases and J by 4 bases, 16 bases remained unmatched. CDR3 amino acids: CASSSPGQGLGAETQYF. CDR3 DNA sequence: TGTGCCAGCAGTTCTCCCGGACAGGGCCTTGGGGCAGAGACCCAGTACTTC.

The rearrangement joins TRBV29-1 to TRBJ2-1, with 9 bases matching TRBD1. V was clipped by 7 bases and J by 6 bases; unmatched bases: 7. The CDR3 length is 13 residues. Germline V lookup: CDR1 SQVTM, CDR2 ANQGSEA. CDR3 protein: CSGELDRGNEQFF. CDR3 DNA: TGCAGCGGCGAGTTGGACAGGGGCAATGAGCAGTTCTTC.

The chain links TRBV5-1 to TRBJ1-4; D is unresolved. CDR3 length: 15 residues. CDR1 and CDR2 from the germline V gene are SGHRS and YFSETQ. The ends were cut back, 4 bases at V and 0 bases at J, with 10 bases in the middle. CDR3 loop: CASSVNAPTNEKLFF. CDR3 coding DNA: TGCGCCAGCAGCGTTAACGCGCCAACTAATGAAAAACTGTTTTTT.

The chain couples TRBV5-1 to TRBJ2-7, with D tentatively TRBD2 (6 bases). In germline, CDR1 is SGHRS, CDR2 YFSETQ. Trimming removed 4 bases from V and 7 bases from J, with 21 bases in between. The CDR3 has 15 residues. DNA of the CDR3: TGCGCCAGCAGCCTGGGCGGGACGAACACGAGGGAGCAGTACTTC. The encoded protein is CASSLGGTNTREQYF.

The chain couples TRBV12-5 to TRBJ2-5; D possibly corresponds to TRBD1 (5 bases). This CDR3 has 17 residues. V lost 1 base and J 5 bases, leaving 20 bases between the germline ends. Germline assignment: CDR1 LGHNT and CDR2 FRNRAP. This CDR3 reads CASGLASGSQWLETQYF. DNA of the CDR3: TGTGCTAGTGGTTTGGCCTCAGGGTCTCAGTGGTTGGAGACCCAGTACTTC.

The chain joins TRBV4-1 to TRBJ2-5; no clear D. The CDR3 is made up of 13 amino acids. Germline CDR1 reads MGHRA; CDR2 reads YSYEKL. The V end lost 3 bases, the J end lost 3 bases, and 8 bases lay between the germline ends. CDR3 sequence: CASSHSEEETQYF. The CDR3 DNA is TGCGCCAGCAGCCACAGCGAAGAAGAGACCCAGTACTTC.

The V gene is TRBV3-1 (or the pseudogene TRBV3-2), the J gene TRBJ1-2; D is ambiguous. V lost 6 bases and J 5 bases, leaving 19 bases between the germline ends. The CDR3 spans 15 residues. Per germline, CDR1 LGHDT and CDR2 YNNKEL (reference sequence). Here the CDR3 DNA reads TGTGCCAGCAGACAAAGCGCAGGACTTGCGTATGGCTACACCTTC. Translating gives CASRQSAGLAYGYTF.

The chain links TRBV5-1 to TRBJ1-2, with 8 nucleotides matching TRBD1. V lost 7 bases, J lost 3 bases, and 11 bases stayed unmatched. The CDR3 runs 15 residues. Germline CDR1 is SGHRS and CDR2 is YFSETQ. The CDR3 loop is CASRYTGTGYYGYTF. The CDR3 region has the DNA TGCGCCAGCCGTTACACGGGGACAGGATACTATGGCTACACCTTC.

The genes are TRBV18 and TRBJ1-1; 7 bases match TRBD1. The J segment lost 2 bases and the V segment lost 3 bases, leaving 6 bases of the junction unmatched. This CDR3 has 15 amino acids. CDR1 and CDR2 from the germline V gene are KGHSH and LQKENI. The CDR3 region has the DNA TGTGCCAGCTCACCCCGGGACAGCGTTAACACTGAAGCTTTCTTT. It translates to CASSPRDSVNTEAFF.

The gene calls are TRBV27 and TRBJ1-4; D remains ambiguous. Trimming stripped 1 base from V and 6 bases from J, with 6 bases between. Germline assignment: CDR1 MNHEY and CDR2 SMNVEV (reference sequence). The CDR3 covers 13 residues. The CDR3 sequence is CASSLWSDEKLFF. CDR3 bases: TGTGCCAGCAGTTTATGGTCGGATGAAAAACTGTTTTTT.

This rearrangement joins TRBV28 to TRBJ1-2; 7 bases agree with TRBD1. This CDR3 region has 13 residues. Germline lookup yields CDR1 MDHEN and CDR2 SYDVKM. The V gene end was trimmed by 7 bases and the J gene end by 4 bases; junction bases not matched to a gene: 6. CDR3 in DNA: TGTGCCAGCACCGAAGGACAGGCCTATGGCTACACCTTC. It codes for CASTEGQAYGYTF.

The CDR3 sequence is CASLGPRGQETQYF. The CDR3 coding sequence is TGTGCCAGCCTTGGGCCTAGGGGGCAAGAGACCCAGTACTTC. V and J are TRBV6-5 and TRBJ2-5, with D perhaps matching TRBD1 (6 bases). The CDR3 length is 14 residues. CDR1 is MNHEY, CDR2 SVGAGI, per germline. Trimming removed 8 bases from V and 2 bases from J, with 15 bases in between.

The genes are TRBV5-5 and TRBJ2-7, with D perhaps TRBD1 (6 bases). The CDR3 is 16 residues long. Trimming took off 4 bases at V and 3 bases at J, with 20 bases between the two ends. The germline V gene has CDR1 SGHKS and CDR2 YYEKEE (reference sequence). CDR3 sequence reads: CASSPSDGQIIYEQYF. CDR3 in DNA: TGTGCCAGCAGCCCCTCCGACGGACAGATCATCTACGAGCAGTACTTC. The whole variable domain, filled in from reference TRBV5-5 and TRBJ2-7, reads DAGVTQSPTHLIKTRGQQVTLRCSPISGHKSVSWYQQVLGQGPQFIFQYYEKEERGRGNFPDRFSARQFPNYSSELNVNALLLGDSALYLCASSPSDGQIIYEQYFGPGTRLTVT.

V gene TRBV5-1 combines with J gene TRBJ2-3; unclear D gene. The CDR3 has 13 amino acids. Trimming removed 0 bases at V and 1 base at J, with 3 bases between. Germline CDR1 and CDR2: SGHRS and YFSETQ. This CDR3 reads CASSLAGTDTQYF. The CDR3 DNA follows: TGCGCCAGCAGCTTGGCCGGCACAGATACGCAGTATTTT.